A selection of T cell receptor beta chains follows, all from one sample in a study of cytotoxic CD8 clonotypes in ibrutinib-treated CLL. Sequencing was performed with immunoSEQ multiplex PCR; in TCRdb, only in-frame clones are kept and a portion is missing. The table has almost 85,000 clones, 85% to 90% seen once; the top ten hold under 6%. Here the sequenced sample was PBMCs, taken before ibrutinib treatment. Source of these receptors: a human donor with chronic lymphocytic leukemia. Each CDR3 is given without its conserved first and last residue. For some rows the clone size is stated as once, few or many, or as a class when expanded; others skip it.

>TRBV29-1|NA
SVTRTGRETQY
>TRBV6-5|many
ASSPTRGATGELF
>TRBV27|NA
ASSLSTGGTYEQY
>TRBV5-4|NA
ASSEGAEGGLRDEQY
>TRBV5-4|NA
ASSAFGSTGRHEQY
>TRBV19|NA
ASSMRDRITGELF
>TRBV27|NA
ASSLFRQGRYEQY
>TRBV5-1|NA
ASSLDDGRTYEQY
>TRBV5-8|once
ASSFLENTEAF
>TRBV29-1|NA
SVSGKSFYEQY
>TRBV6-4|few
ASSVDLGGEDTQY
>TRBV2|NA
ASGSEGVGDGEKLF
>TRBV5-1|NA
ASSFGVGNTEAF
>TRBV6-5|NA
ASKGLAGGYYEQY
>TRBV7-9|NA
ASSRWSSNTEAF
>TRBV30|NA
AWSLTGGETQY
>TRBV28|NA
ASSLTQGTGYT
>TRBV5-4|NA
ASSFGGRLASDTGELF